The 29 T cell receptor beta chains below were found in one sample sequenced in a study of blood T cell repertoires in COVID-19 (TCRdb year 2020). The library was prepared using the immunoSEQ multiplex PCR assay. The table comes from immuneACCESS by way of TCRdb, which keeps in-frame sequences with V and J called. Part of the clones is missing from these tables; in studies checked, under half for an unresolved V gene and the rest for unknown reasons. In all, the sample holds about 250,000 clones, and around 87% of those were seen once. Together, the top ten hold approximately 1.5% of the sample. The sequencing sample was made of PBMCs or T cells enriched from blood (not recorded which). The source is a woman aged 50 to 60 who had recovered from COVID-19.

The chain combines TRBV2 with TRBJ2-3, with D hard to call. V gave up 8 bases and J gave up 0 bases, with 21 bases separating them. The CDR3 runs 17 residues. Germline V gene data show CDR1 as SNHLY and CDR2 as FYNNEI. For the CDR3, the DNA is TGTGCCAGCCACCCACTCCGGGTGAAATCTAGCACAGATACGCAGTATTTT. It is translated as CASHPLRVKSSTDTQYF.

CDR3 sequence reads: CASQGASNQPQHF. CDR3 coding DNA: TGTGCCAGCCAGGGGGCTAGCAATCAGCCCCAGCATTTT. V is TRBV19 and J is TRBJ1-5; TRBD1 agrees at 8 bases. The germline V gene encodes CDR1 LNHDA and CDR2 SQIVND (reference sequence). The CDR3 is 13 residues long. V shed 9 bases, J shed 0 bases, and the junction held 1 base outside the gene matches.

CDR3 DNA: TGCGCCAGCAGCCACGGGACTCCGTACAATGAGCAGTTCTTC. Translating it yields CASSHGTPYNEQFF. This rearrangement joins TRBV4-1 to TRBJ2-1; D possibly corresponds to TRBD2 (6 bases). Germline V gene sequence: CDR1 MGHRA, CDR2 YSYEKL. The CDR3 totals 14 residues. The ends were cut back, 3 bases at V and 4 bases at J, with 10 bases in the middle.

The V call is TRBV5-6, the J call TRBJ1-2, with D maybe TRBD1 (6 bases). The CDR3 runs 13 residues. Germline V gene data show CDR1 as SGHDT and CDR2 as YYEEEE. V lost 0 bases, J lost 6 bases, and 9 bases lay in between. In nucleotides, the CDR3 is TGTGCCAGCAGCTTGGCAGGGGTTAATGGCTACACCTTC. Translation: CASSLAGVNGYTF.

The chain couples TRBV2 to TRBJ2-5; TRBD2 matches 7 bases. Germline lookup yields CDR1 SNHLY and CDR2 FYNNEI. The CDR3 extends over 12 amino acids. Trimming at V came to 5 bases and at J to 5 bases, leaving 2 bases not matched to a gene. CDR3 sequence (DNA): TGTGCCAGCAGTCTAGCGGAGGAGACCCAGTACTTC. Amino acid sequence: CASSLAEETQYF. Full variable domain (remainder filled in from reference TRBV2 and TRBJ2-5): EPEVTQTPSHQVTQMGQEVILRCVPISNHLYFYWYRQILGQKVEFLVSFYNNEISEKSEIFDDQFSVERPDGSNFTLKIRSTKLEDSAMYFCASSLAEETQYFGPGTRLLVL.

This sequence joins TRBV7-2 and TRBJ1-2; D remains unclear. The germline V and J ends were trimmed by 9 bases and 1 base, with 18 bases remaining between them. This CDR3 comprises 15 residues. The germline V gene encodes CDR1 SGHTA and CDR2 FQGNSA. Here the CDR3 DNA reads TGTGCCAGTACCCCAATCGGTGCTGGTAACTATGGCTACACCTTC. Amino acid sequence: CASTPIGAGNYGYTF.

The chain employs TRBV6-5 and TRBJ2-1; 14 bases match TRBD2. Germline lookup yields CDR1 MNHEY and CDR2 SVGAGI. Trimming took 8 bases from V and 8 from J; bases not matched to a gene: 8. The CDR3 is made up of 15 amino acids. The CDR3 reads CASGRLAGGPDEQFF. CDR3 nucleotide sequence: TGTGCCAGCGGAAGACTAGCGGGAGGGCCGGATGAGCAGTTCTTC.

This clone occurred many times. Different DNA sequences within this sample yield the same CDR3. The chain joins TRBV25-1 to TRBJ2-1; 9 bases agree with TRBD1. CDR1 is MGHDK and CDR2 is SYGVNS in the germline V gene. CDR3 length equals 15 residues. The trim removed 3 bases at V and 0 bases at J, leaving 0 bases unmatched. The CDR3 DNA follows: TGTGCCAGCAGTGAGACAGGGGGCTCCTACAATGAGCAGTTCTTC. The encoded protein is CASSETGGSYNEQFF.

Details on this clone: No DNA is shown, since the ends of the CDR3 on it are uncertain; the CDR3 is the one TCRdb lists. V gene TRBV21-1 combines with J gene TRBJ1-2; TRBD1 is the table's D call and was not checked against the DNA. TRBV21-1 is a pseudogene segment. The CDR3 extends over 17 residues, inclusive of both ends. The CDR3 sequence: CASIWGQGAGPFYGYTF.

Turning to this clone: Distinct nucleotide sequences in the sample also encode this CDR3. This chain links TRBV7-6 with TRBJ2-5, with D possibly matching TRBD2 (5 bases). The CDR3 runs to 11 residues. Trimming removed 5 bases from V and 5 bases from J, with 6 bases in between. Looked up from germline, CDR1 is SGHVS and CDR2 is FNYEAQ. In nucleotides, the CDR3 is TGTGCCAGCAGCCCGGGGGAGACCCAGTACTTC. It encodes CASSPGETQYF.

The chain employs TRBV7-3 and TRBJ2-1, with 13 bases that match TRBD2. The trim removed 5 bases at V and 1 base at J, leaving 11 bases unmatched. CDR1 SGHTA and CDR2 FQGTGA come from the germline V gene. The CDR3 is 19 amino acids. The CDR3 region is CASSIKPTLAGGSYNEQFF. As DNA, the CDR3 is TGTGCCAGCAGCATAAAACCCACACTAGCGGGAGGGTCCTACAATGAGCAGTTCTTC.

This chain connects TRBV5-5 to TRBJ2-3; TRBD2 matches at 13 bases. The CDR3 totals 16 residues. J gave up 4 bases and V 0 bases, and 2 bases lay outside the gene matches. The germline CDR1 and CDR2 sequences are SGHKS and YYEKEE (reference sequence). CDR3 protein: CASSLGGLAGADTQYF. CDR3 bases: TGTGCCAGCAGCTTGGGTGGACTAGCGGGAGCAGATACGCAGTATTTT.

The V call is TRBV30, the J call TRBJ1-4; 8 bases fit TRBD1. V shed 3 bases and J 3 bases; nucleotides not matched to a gene: 0. CDR3 length: 13 amino acids. Germline V gene data show CDR1 as GTSNPN and CDR2 as SVGIG (reference sequence). CDR3 DNA: TGTGCCTGGAGGGGACAGGCTAATGAAAAACTGTTTTTT. This gives the protein CAWRGQANEKLFF.

This sequence joins TRBV9 and TRBJ1-4; 7 positions match TRBD1. Germline V lookup: CDR1 SGDLS, CDR2 YYNGEE. The CDR3 spans 15 residues. V gave up 3 bases and J gave up 3 bases; unmatched junction bases: 5. CDR3 in amino acids: CASSEKGAANEKLFF. The CDR3 region has the DNA TGTGCCAGCAGCGAGAAGGGGGCGGCTAATGAAAAACTGTTTTTT.

V is TRBV10-1 and J is TRBJ2-7; the match to TRBD1 covers 9 bases. Germline lookup yields CDR1 WNHNN and CDR2 SYGVQD (reference sequence). The CDR3 contains 14 residues. V lost 3 bases and J lost 6; bases outside the gene matches: 6. CDR3 residues: CASSDPGQGGEQYF. The CDR3 coding sequence is TGCGCCAGCAGTGATCCGGGACAGGGAGGCGAGCAGTACTTC.

The chain employs TRBV27 and TRBJ2-3, with 14 nucleotides matching TRBD2. V lost 5 bases to trimming and J lost 0 bases; unmatched junction nucleotides: 7. Germline V lookup: CDR1 MNHEY, CDR2 SMNVEV (reference sequence). The CDR3 runs 18 residues. The DNA of the CDR3 is TGTGCCAGCAGTCCCAGACTAGCGGGAGGGCTAAGCACAGATACGCAGTATTTT. It encodes CASSPRLAGGLSTDTQYF.

The chain has TRBV5-6 and TRBJ1-2; D gene ambiguous. This CDR3 spans 12 amino acids. Trimming removed 1 base at V and 10 bases at J, with 11 bases between. Germline assignment: CDR1 SGHDT and CDR2 YYEEEE. CDR3 residues: CASSLLVDTYTF. CDR3 coding DNA: TGTGCCAGCAGCTTGCTTGTAGATACCTACACCTTC.

CDR3 residues: CASSLGQAGVYEQYF. CDR3 DNA: TGCGCCAGCAGCTTGGGGCAAGCGGGAGTCTACGAGCAGTACTTC. This chain joins TRBV5-1 and TRBJ2-7, with 8 nucleotides matching TRBD2. The CDR3 runs to 15 residues. Germline CDR1 is SGHRS and CDR2 is YFSETQ. The trim removed 0 bases at V and 3 bases at J, leaving 5 bases unmatched.

The CDR3 DNA is TGTGCCAGCAGTAAAACAGGGAAGGGGAACACTGAAGCTTTCTTT. It yields the protein CASSKTGKGNTEAFF. The chain uses TRBV6-5 and TRBJ1-1, with D possibly matching TRBD1 (6 bases). The ends were cut back, 5 bases at V and 1 base at J, with 14 bases in the middle. The length of the CDR3 is 15 residues. Germline V gene data show CDR1 as MNHEY and CDR2 as SVGAGI.

This chain links TRBV24-1 with TRBJ2-1, with 8 bases that match TRBD2. V lost 2 bases and J lost 5; bases outside the gene matches: 13. The CDR3 length is 18 residues. Germline V lookup: CDR1 KGHDR, CDR2 SFDVKD. The CDR3, as DNA: TGTGCCACCAGTGATTCGAGACTAGCGCCAAGCGGAGACAATGAGCAGTTCTTC. It encodes CATSDSRLAPSGDNEQFF.

This chain joins TRBV28 and TRBJ2-5, with TRBD1 as a possible D gene (5 bases). Trimming left V 8 bases short and J 4 bases short, with 17 bases between. CDR3 length equals 14 residues. The germline gives CDR1 MDHEN, CDR2 SYDVKM. CDR3 amino acids: CASGQGGRPETQYF. The CDR3 nucleotides are TGTGCCAGCGGTCAGGGCGGCCGTCCAGAGACCCAGTACTTC.

This clone showed up just a few times. Other DNA sequences from this sample encode an identical CDR3 as well. The V call is TRBV2, the J call TRBJ2-7; tentatively, D is TRBD2 (6 bases). The V gene lost 0 bases and the J gene lost 4 bases, with 19 bases spanning the gap. CDR3 length: 17 amino acids. Germline V gene sequence: CDR1 SNHLY, CDR2 FYNNEI. The CDR3 DNA reads TGTGCCAGCAGTGAAGCGCTAGTCTTGGCGGGAAGATACGAGCAGTACTTC. Translation gives CASSEALVLAGRYEQYF.

The chain couples TRBV6-5 to TRBJ1-4; 8 nucleotides align to TRBD1. V was pared by 6 bases and J by 4 bases, with 4 bases of the junction left unmatched. Germline loops: CDR1 MNHEY, CDR2 SVGAGI. CDR3 size: 14 residues. The CDR3 protein is CASSTGQGNEKLFF. CDR3 nucleotides: TGTGCCAGCAGCACAGGACAGGGTAATGAAAAACTGTTTTTT.

V is TRBV19 and J is TRBJ1-2; perhaps TRBD1 as D (5 bases). Trimming stripped 7 bases from V and 0 bases from J, with 9 bases between. The length of the CDR3 is 13 residues. CDR1 and CDR2 (germline): LNHDA, SQIVND (reference sequence). CDR3 loop: CASNPGTNYGYTF. As DNA, the CDR3 is TGTGCCAGTAATCCAGGGACTAACTATGGCTACACCTTC.

V is TRBV4-2 and J is TRBJ1-5; 7 bases are a match to TRBD1. In germline, CDR1 is LGHNA, CDR2 YNFKEQ. V shed 2 bases, J shed 7 bases, and the junction held 20 bases outside the gene matches. CDR3 length: 19 amino acids. CDR3 amino acids: CASSQKFLLRQGQEQPQHF. For the CDR3, the DNA is TGTGCCAGCAGCCAAAAATTTCTCCTACGACAGGGCCAGGAACAGCCCCAGCATTTT.

This clone was detected once. CDR3 in amino acids: CASSPDRVQETQYF. CDR3 DNA: TGTGCCAGCTCCCCAGACAGGGTCCAAGAGACCCAGTACTTC. The chain joins TRBV18 to TRBJ2-5; 7 nucleotides agree with TRBD1. J gave up 1 base and V 6 bases, and 5 bases lay outside the gene matches. Germline values: CDR1 KGHSH, CDR2 LQKENI. The CDR3 sequence is 14 residues long.

The J gene is TRBJ1-2, the V gene TRBV27; possibly TRBD1 for D (6 bases). Germline-derived CDR1 and CDR2 are MNHEY and SMNVEV (reference sequence). Trimming pared 2 bases from V and 3 bases from J, leaving 16 bases between. The CDR3 covers 16 residues. The CDR3, as DNA: TGTGCCAGCAGTTTAAGAGGGGGGGGACGAGACTATGGCTACACCTTC. Translation: CASSLRGGGRDYGYTF.

This chain uses TRBV6-1 with TRBJ1-4, with TRBD1 matching 11 bases. The germline V gene encodes CDR1 MNHNS and CDR2 SASEGT. The CDR3 totals 19 residues. V trimming: 1 base; J trimming: 4 bases; junction bases outside the gene matches: 11. The CDR3 loop reads CASSEVVGQGARGNEKLFF. The CDR3 region has the DNA TGTGCCAGCAGTGAAGTGGTAGGACAGGGGGCGCGCGGTAATGAAAAACTGTTTTTT.

V and J are TRBV28 and TRBJ1-5; no reliable D call. Trimming cost V 7 bases and J 6 bases, with 10 bases left between them. Germline-derived CDR1 and CDR2 are MDHEN and SYDVKM. CDR3 size: 12 residues. Written as DNA, the CDR3 is TGTGCCAGCAACATTTATACTCAGCCCCAGCATTTT. Its protein is CASNIYTQPQHF.